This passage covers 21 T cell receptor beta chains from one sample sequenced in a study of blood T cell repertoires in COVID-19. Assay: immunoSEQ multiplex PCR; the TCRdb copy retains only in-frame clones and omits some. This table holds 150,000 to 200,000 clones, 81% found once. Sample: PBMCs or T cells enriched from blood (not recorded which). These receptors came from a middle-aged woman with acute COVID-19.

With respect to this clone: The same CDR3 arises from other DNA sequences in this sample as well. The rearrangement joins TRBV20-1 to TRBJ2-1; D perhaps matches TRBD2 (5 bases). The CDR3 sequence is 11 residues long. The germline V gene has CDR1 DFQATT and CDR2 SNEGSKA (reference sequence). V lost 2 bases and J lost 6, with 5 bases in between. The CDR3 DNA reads TGCAGTGCTAGAAGCGGCAATGAGCAGTTCTTC. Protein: CSARSGNEQFF.

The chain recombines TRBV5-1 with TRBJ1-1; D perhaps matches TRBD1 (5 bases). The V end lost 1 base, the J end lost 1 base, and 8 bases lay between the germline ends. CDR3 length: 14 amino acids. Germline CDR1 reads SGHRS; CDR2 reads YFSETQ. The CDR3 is CASSLRQSNTEAFF. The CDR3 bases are TGCGCCAGCAGCTTGAGACAGTCGAACACTGAAGCTTTCTTT.

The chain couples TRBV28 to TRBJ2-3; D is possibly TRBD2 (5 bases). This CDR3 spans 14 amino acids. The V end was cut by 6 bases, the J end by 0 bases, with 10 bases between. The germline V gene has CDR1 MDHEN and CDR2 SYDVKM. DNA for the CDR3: TGTGCCAGCAGACCGAGCGGAAGCACAGATACGCAGTATTTT. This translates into CASRPSGSTDTQYF.

CDR3 coding DNA: TGTGCCACCAGCACAGAACCGGGAGACACTGAAGCTTTCTTT. This encodes CATSTEPGDTEAFF. V gene TRBV15 combines with J gene TRBJ1-1; D uncertain. Trimming left V 4 bases short and J 3 bases short, with 12 bases between. Germline lookup yields CDR1 LNHNV and CDR2 YYDKDF (reference sequence). This CDR3 contains 14 residues. Full variable domain (rest looked up from reference TRBV15 and TRBJ1-1): DAMVIQNPRYQVTQFGKPVTLSCSQTLNHNVMYWYQQKSSQAPKLLFHYYDKDFNNEADTPDNFQSRRPNTSFCFLDIRSPGLGDTAMYLCATSTEPGDTEAFFGQGTRLTVV.

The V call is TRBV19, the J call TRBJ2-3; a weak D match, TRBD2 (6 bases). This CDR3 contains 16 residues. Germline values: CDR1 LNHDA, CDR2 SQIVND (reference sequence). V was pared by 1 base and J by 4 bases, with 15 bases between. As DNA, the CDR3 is TGTGCCAGTAGTATAGCGGGAGTAAGTAGGTCAGATACGCAGTATTTT. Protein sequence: CASSIAGVSRSDTQYF.

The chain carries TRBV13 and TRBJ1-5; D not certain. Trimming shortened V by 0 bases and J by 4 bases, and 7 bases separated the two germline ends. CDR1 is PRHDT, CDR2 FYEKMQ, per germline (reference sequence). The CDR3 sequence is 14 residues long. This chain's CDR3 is CASSLGAGNQPQHF. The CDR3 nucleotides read TGTGCCAGCAGCTTAGGGGCGGGTAATCAGCCCCAGCATTTT. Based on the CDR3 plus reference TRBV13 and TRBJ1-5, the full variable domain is AAGVIQSPRHLIKEKRETATLKCYPIPRHDTVYWYQQGPGQDPQFLISFYEKMQSDKGSIPDRFSAQQFSDYHSELNMSSLELGDSALYFCASSLGAGNQPQHFGDGTRLSIL.

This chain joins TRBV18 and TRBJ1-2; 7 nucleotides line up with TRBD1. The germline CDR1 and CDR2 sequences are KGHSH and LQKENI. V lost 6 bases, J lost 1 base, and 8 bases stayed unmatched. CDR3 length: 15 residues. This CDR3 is CASSADREVNYGYTF. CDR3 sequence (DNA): TGTGCCAGCTCCGCCGACAGGGAAGTTAACTATGGCTACACCTTC.

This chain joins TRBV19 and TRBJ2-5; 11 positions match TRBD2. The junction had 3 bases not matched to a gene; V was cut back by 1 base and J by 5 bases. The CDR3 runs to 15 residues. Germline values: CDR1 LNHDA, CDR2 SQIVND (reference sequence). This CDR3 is CASSIGLAGMETQYF. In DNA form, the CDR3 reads TGTGCCAGTAGTATAGGACTAGCGGGGATGGAGACCCAGTACTTC.

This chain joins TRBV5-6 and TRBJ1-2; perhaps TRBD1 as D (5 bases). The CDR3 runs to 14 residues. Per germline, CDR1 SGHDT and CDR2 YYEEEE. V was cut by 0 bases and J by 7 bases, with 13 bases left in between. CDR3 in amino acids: CASSLASGLGGYTF. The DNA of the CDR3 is TGTGCCAGCAGCTTGGCCTCAGGGTTGGGTGGCTACACCTTC. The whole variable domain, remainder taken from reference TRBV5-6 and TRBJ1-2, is DAGVTQSPTHLIKTRGQQVTLRCSPKSGHDTVSWYQQALGQGPQFIFQYYEEEERQRGNFPDRFSGHQFPNYSSELNVNALLLGDSALYLCASSLASGLGGYTFGSGTRLTVV.

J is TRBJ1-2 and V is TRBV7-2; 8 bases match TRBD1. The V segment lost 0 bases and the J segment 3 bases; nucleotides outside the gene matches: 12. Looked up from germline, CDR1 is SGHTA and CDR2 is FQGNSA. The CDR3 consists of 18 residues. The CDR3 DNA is TGTGCCAGCAGCTTAGCGGGGGGACAGGAGGGGATTGACTATGGCTACACCTTC. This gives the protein CASSLAGGQEGIDYGYTF.

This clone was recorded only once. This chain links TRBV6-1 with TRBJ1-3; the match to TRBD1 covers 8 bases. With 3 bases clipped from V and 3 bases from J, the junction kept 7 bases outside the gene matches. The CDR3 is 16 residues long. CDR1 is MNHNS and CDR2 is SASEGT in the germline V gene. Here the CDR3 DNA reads TGTGCCAGCAGTGACAGGCAGGGGGCAATTGGAAACACCATATATTTT. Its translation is CASSDRQGAIGNTIYF.

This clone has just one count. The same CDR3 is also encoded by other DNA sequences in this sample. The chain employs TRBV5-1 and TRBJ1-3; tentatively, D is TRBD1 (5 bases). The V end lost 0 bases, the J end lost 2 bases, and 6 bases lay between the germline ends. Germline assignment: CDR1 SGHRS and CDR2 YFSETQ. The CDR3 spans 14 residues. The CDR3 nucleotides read TGCGCCAGCAGCTTGGCAGGGACTGGAAACACCATATATTTT. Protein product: CASSLAGTGNTIYF.

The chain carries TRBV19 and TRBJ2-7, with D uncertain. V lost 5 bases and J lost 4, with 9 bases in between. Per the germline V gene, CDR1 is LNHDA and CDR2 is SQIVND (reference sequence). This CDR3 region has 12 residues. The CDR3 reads CASSYGGYEQYF. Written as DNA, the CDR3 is TGTGCCAGTAGTTACGGTGGTTACGAGCAGTACTTC.

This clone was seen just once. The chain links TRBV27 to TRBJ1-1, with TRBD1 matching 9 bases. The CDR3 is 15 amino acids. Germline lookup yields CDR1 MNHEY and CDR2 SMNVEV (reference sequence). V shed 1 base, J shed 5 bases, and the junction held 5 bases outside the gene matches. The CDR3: CASSLYWTGATEAFF. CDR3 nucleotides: TGTGCCAGCAGTTTATATTGGACAGGGGCGACTGAAGCTTTCTTT.

This chain's CDR3 is CAISESRGVDTQYF. DNA of the CDR3: TGTGCCATCAGTGAGTCCAGGGGTGTGGATACGCAGTATTTT. This rearrangement joins TRBV10-3 to TRBJ2-3; perhaps TRBD1 as D (6 bases). The CDR3 covers 14 residues. With 0 bases removed from V and 6 bases from J, the gap between germline ends came to 10 bases. Per germline, CDR1 ENHRY and CDR2 SYGVKD.

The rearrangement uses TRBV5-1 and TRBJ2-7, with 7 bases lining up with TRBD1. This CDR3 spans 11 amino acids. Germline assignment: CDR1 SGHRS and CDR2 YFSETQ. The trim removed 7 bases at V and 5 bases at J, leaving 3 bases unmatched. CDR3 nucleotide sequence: TGCGCCAGCGCGACAGGGAACGAGCAGTACTTC. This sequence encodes CASATGNEQYF.

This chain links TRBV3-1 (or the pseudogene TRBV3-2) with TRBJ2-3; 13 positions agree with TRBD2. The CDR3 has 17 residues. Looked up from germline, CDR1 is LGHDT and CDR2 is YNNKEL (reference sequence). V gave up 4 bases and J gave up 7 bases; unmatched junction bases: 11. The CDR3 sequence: CASSRNGLAGVVNTQYF. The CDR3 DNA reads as TGTGCCAGCAGCCGGAATGGACTAGCGGGAGTAGTAAATACGCAGTATTTT.

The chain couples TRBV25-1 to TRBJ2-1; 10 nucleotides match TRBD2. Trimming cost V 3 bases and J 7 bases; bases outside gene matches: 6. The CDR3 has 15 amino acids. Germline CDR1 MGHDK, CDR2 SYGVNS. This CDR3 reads CASSDSGRLGNEQFF. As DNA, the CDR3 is TGTGCCAGCAGTGATAGCGGGAGGTTGGGGAATGAGCAGTTCTTC.

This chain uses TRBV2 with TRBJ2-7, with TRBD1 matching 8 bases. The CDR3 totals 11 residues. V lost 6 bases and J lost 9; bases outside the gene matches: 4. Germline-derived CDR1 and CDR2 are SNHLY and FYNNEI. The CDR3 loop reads CASSTGTGQYV. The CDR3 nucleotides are TGTGCCAGCAGCACCGGGACAGGGCAGTACGTC.

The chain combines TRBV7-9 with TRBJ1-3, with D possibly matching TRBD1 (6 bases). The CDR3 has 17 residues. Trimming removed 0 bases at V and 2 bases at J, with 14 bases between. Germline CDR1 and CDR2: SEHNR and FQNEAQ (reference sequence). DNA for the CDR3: TGTGCCAGCAGCTTAGCGCAGGGGCCGGAGGCTGGAAACACCATATATTTT. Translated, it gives CASSLAQGPEAGNTIYF.

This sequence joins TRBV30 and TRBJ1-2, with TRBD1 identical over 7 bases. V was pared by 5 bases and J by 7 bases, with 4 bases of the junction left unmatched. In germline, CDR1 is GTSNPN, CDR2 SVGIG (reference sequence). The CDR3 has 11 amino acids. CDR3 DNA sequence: TGTGCCTGGGGAGCAGGGGGTGGCTACACCTTC. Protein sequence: CAWGAGGGYTF.